One sample yielded the 8 T cell receptor beta chains listed below, sequenced in a study of control samples from healthy donors and cancer patients. The repertoire was sequenced with immunoSEQ multiplex PCR; TCRdb's copy has only in-frame clones and lacks some. The sample shows 120,000 or so clones, approximately 90% of them seen only once. The sequenced sample consisted of blood. The receptors were gathered from a man between 18 and 35 years old in good health.

The chain employs TRBV5-1 and TRBJ2-7; 10 nucleotides agree with TRBD1. Germline-derived CDR1 and CDR2 are SGHRS and YFSETQ. V was pared by 2 bases and J by 3 bases, with 2 bases of the junction left unmatched. The CDR3 extends over 14 amino acids. CDR3 sequence (DNA): TGCGCCAGCAGCTTCGGGACAGGGGTCTACGAGCAGTACTTC. Protein: CASSFGTGVYEQYF.

The chain combines TRBV7-9 with TRBJ2-7; no firm D call. The V end was cut by 1 base, the J end by 4 bases, with 11 bases between. Germline V gives CDR1 SEHNR, CDR2 FQNEAQ (reference sequence). There are 14 residues in the CDR3. Here the CDR3 reads CASSLGGTEYEQYF. For the CDR3, the DNA is TGTGCCAGCAGCTTAGGGGGTACCGAGTACGAGCAGTACTTC.

The chain recombines TRBV6-6 with TRBJ2-2; D perhaps matches TRBD2 (5 bases). Trimming cost V 2 bases and J 4 bases, with 8 bases left between them. The CDR3 extends over 14 amino acids. Germline assignment: CDR1 MNHNY and CDR2 SVGAGI (reference sequence). The CDR3 sequence is CASSYRGTTGELFF. In nucleotides, the CDR3 is TGTGCCAGCAGTTACCGGGGTACCACCGGGGAGCTGTTTTTT.

The genes are TRBV15 and TRBJ1-2; weak D call: TRBD1 (6 bases). Germline assignment: CDR1 LNHNV and CDR2 YYDKDF (reference sequence). Trimming took off 0 bases at V and 6 bases at J, with 17 bases between the two ends. CDR3 length equals 16 residues. For the CDR3, the DNA is TGTGCCACCAGCAGAGAAGGTATGACAGGAGAAGATGGCTACACCTTC. Amino acid sequence: CATSREGMTGEDGYTF.

This chain links TRBV29-1 with TRBJ2-2; 9 nucleotides line up with TRBD1. V lost 7 bases and J lost 4; bases outside the gene matches: 19. Germline CDR1 is SQVTM and CDR2 is ANQGSEA. CDR3 length equals 18 residues. The CDR3 loop reads CSAIMTGGLRGGTGELFF. In nucleotides, the CDR3 is TGCAGCGCCATAATGACAGGGGGACTAAGAGGGGGCACCGGGGAGCTGTTTTTT.

This chain links TRBV27 with TRBJ1-3, with a weak D call TRBD1 (5 bases). V was pared by 6 bases and J by 0 bases, with 12 bases between. There are 15 residues in the CDR3. CDR1 and CDR2 (germline): MNHEY, SMNVEV (reference sequence). The CDR3 loop reads CASRPGGVSGNTIYF. The CDR3 nucleotides read TGTGCCAGCAGGCCCGGGGGGGTCTCTGGAAACACCATATATTTT.

The chain joins TRBV11-2 to TRBJ1-3; D not certain. Germline lookup yields CDR1 SGHAT and CDR2 FQNNGV. Between the trimmed V and J ends, which lost 4 bases and 0 bases, there was a span of 7 bases. This CDR3 spans 14 amino acids. The CDR3 bases are TGTGCCAGCAGCTCGACCGGCTCTGGAAACACCATATATTTT. This gives the protein CASSSTGSGNTIYF.

The V and J genes are TRBV27 and TRBJ1-2, with D unclear. Germline assignment: CDR1 MNHEY and CDR2 SMNVEV (reference sequence). This CDR3 spans 16 amino acids. V lost 2 bases, J lost 3 bases, and 16 bases lay in between. The CDR3: CASSLRFGKSYYGYTF. The CDR3 bases are TGTGCCAGCAGTTTAAGGTTCGGCAAATCTTACTATGGCTACACCTTC.